A single count supports the clone carrying this T cell receptor beta chain. This sample was taken from a study of blood T cell repertoires in COVID-19. Study context: Samples taken during acute and convalescent COVID-19 were collected in the United States, Italy and Spain.

Germline lookup yields CDR1 SGHDT and CDR2 YYEEEE. This CDR3 is built from 14 residues. The ends were cut back, 3 bases at V and 1 base at J, with 10 bases in the middle. Only in-frame clones appear in the TCRdb table, and some are missing; sequencing was by immunoSEQ multiplex PCR. The table records around 160,000 clones, 70% to 90% of them present only once. This sequence originates from a woman in her sixties or seventies with COVID-19, enrolled during active disease. Sequencing used peripheral blood. The chain is built from TRBV5-6 and TRBJ1-1, with a tentative D call TRBD1 (6 bases). In DNA form, the CDR3 reads TGTGCCAGCAGCTGGACCAGGGGGAACACTGAAGCTTTCTTT. Translating it yields CASSWTRGNTEAFF.